This T cell receptor beta chain was identified in a study of shared clonotypes between healthy human individuals. Turning to this clone: Antigen unknown.

Study results and limitations: Clonotype sharing across donors was expected to vary with sequencing depth.

CDR3 length: 13 amino acids. Trimming took 6 bases from V and 9 from J; bases not matched to a gene: 8. The germline gives CDR1 SGHTA, CDR2 FQGNSA. Using immunoSEQ multiplex PCR, the repertoire was profiled, and TCRdb retains in-frame clones only, with some absent. The table shows some 1,400,000 clones, with about 96% occurring only once. The sequence came from a man aged 30 to 45 in good health. Input material: naive CD4+ T cells sorted from blood. Specified subset: CD45RA+ positively selected. The V and J genes are TRBV7-2 and TRBJ2-1; 7 bases fit TRBD1. CDR3 protein: CASSRDRITEQFF. CDR3 in DNA: TGTGCCAGCAGTCGGGACAGAATCACTGAGCAGTTCTTC.